This T cell receptor beta chain was found in a study of T cell responses to AZD1222 COVID-19 vaccine. General observations from the study: After the peak T cell response, and only then, were repertoires sampled.

TCRdb's table, derived via immunoSEQ multiplex PCR, lists solely in-frame clones and lacks some. The data show 120,000 to 150,000 clones, with approximately 89% seen just once and under 2% held by the top ten. Timing groups of about 4 and about 12 weeks for second doses were pooled. This clone has only one observation. Its antigen is unknown. V was clipped by 4 bases and J by 8 bases; unmatched bases: 7. Per germline, CDR1 KGHDR and CDR2 SFDVKD. This CDR3 is 16 amino acids long. The sequences come from peripheral blood, collected 28 days after the second AZD1222 dose. The chain joins TRBV24-1 to TRBJ2-1, with TRBD2 matching over 13 bases. This TCR came from an adult who received the AZD1222 COVID-19 vaccine. In DNA, the CDR3 is TGTGCCACCAGTGACCCGACTAGCGGGAGGTTCTATGAGCAGTTCTTC. Translation gives CATSDPTSGRFYEQFF.